This TCR beta chain was observed in a study of OX40 agonist ivuxolimab in advanced cancers. Study findings and constraints: In general, CD8+ T cells held more expanded clones than CD4+ did, on average. Doses of 0.1 to 3.0 mg/kg were accompanied by clonal expansion of CD4+ and CD8+ blood T cells by week 6.

Regarding this clone: Its antigen is undetermined.

The length of the CDR3 is 16 residues. J was trimmed by 1 base and V by 1 base; bases with no gene match: 4. Per germline, CDR1 SGHTA and CDR2 FQGNSA. TCRdb's copy holds only in-frame clones and misses some; the assay was immunoSEQ multiplex PCR. The sample lists 13,000 or so clones, over 60% occurring once. Sequenced material: CD4+ or CD8+ T cells sorted from blood, taken in a trial of the OX40 agonist ivuxolimab. The sequence derives from an adult with an advanced solid tumor such as melanoma, head and neck, liver or kidney cancer. This chain links TRBV7-2 with TRBJ2-1, with 7 bases that match TRBD2. Written as DNA, the CDR3 is TGTGCCAGCAGCTTAGGGGGACTACCTTCCTACAATGAGCAGTTCTTC. Its translation is CASSLGGLPSYNEQFF.